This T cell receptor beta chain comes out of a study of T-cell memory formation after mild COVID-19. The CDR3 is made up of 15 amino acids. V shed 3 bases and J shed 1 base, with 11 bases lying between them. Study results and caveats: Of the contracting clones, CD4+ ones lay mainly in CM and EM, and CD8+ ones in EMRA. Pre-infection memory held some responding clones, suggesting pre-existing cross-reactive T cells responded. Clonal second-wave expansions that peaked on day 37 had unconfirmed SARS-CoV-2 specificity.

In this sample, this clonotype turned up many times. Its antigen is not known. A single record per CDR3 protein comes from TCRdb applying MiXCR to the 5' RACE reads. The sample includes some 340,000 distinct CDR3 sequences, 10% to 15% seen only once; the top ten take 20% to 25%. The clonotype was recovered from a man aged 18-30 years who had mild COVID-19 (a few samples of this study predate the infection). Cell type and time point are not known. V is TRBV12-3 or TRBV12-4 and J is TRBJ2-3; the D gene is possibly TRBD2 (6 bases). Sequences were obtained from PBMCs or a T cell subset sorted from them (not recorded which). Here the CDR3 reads CASSLARGRTDTQYF. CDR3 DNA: TGTGCCAGCAGTTTGGCGCGGGGACGCACAGATACGCAGTATTTT.